This T cell receptor (beta chain) was sequenced in a study of blood T cells in healthy people across ages. Points from the study as a whole: The lack of PBMC sorting stopped any conclusive naive versus antigen-experienced comparison.

Primed by a sample-barcoded 5' primer and a J-beta primer mix, a second PCR proceeded for about 6 to 11 cycles. TCRdb re-derived calls from the 5' RACE reads in MiXCR, one entry per CDR3 protein. In the table there are about 690,000 distinct CDR3 sequences, around 43% of which are singletons. Remarks on this clonotype: Its antigen is not known.

Investigators took 8 to 10 milliliters of peripheral blood from every donor. The receptor's source is a man older than 75 in good health. What was sequenced was blood.

CDR3 bases: TGCAGTGCTAGAGATCCTAGCGGGGTAAATGAGCAGTTCTTC. Protein sequence: CSARDPSGVNEQFF. The chain joins TRBV20-1 to TRBJ2-1; 9 nucleotides agree with TRBD2. J lost 7 bases, V lost 0 bases, and 4 bases had no gene match. The germline CDR1 and CDR2 sequences are DFQATT and SNEGSKA (reference sequence). The length of the CDR3 is 14 residues.